The rows below give T cell receptor beta chains drawn from one sample of a study of regulatory T cells in long-lasting Graves disease. TCRdb redid the calling of the multiplex PCR reads with MiXCR, one entry per CDR3 protein. The sample records about 540,000 distinct CDR3 sequences, less than 15% being singletons. In addition, the sample was reused for a study of T cells in Graves' hyperthyroidism and ophthalmopathy.

Material: peripheral blood mononuclear cells (PBMCs), obtained at new diagnosis, from a patient treated with antithyroid drugs. The source of these receptors is a man aged 25 to 45 with Graves disease. The CDR3 runs from the conserved cysteine through the conserved F or W. D genes are given only for firm matches. Clone size is stated in some rows and not others, as once, few, many or a class when expanded.

d_gene	j_gene	abundance	v_gene	CDR3nt	CDR3aa
NA	TRBJ1-2	NA	TRBV5-1	TGCGCCAGCAGCTTGTCGGGGGAGAACTATGGCCACACCTTC	CASSLSGENYGHTF
NA	TRBJ2-1	NA	TRBV29-1	TGCAGCGCTGAACTGGAGCAGTTCTTC	CSAELEQFF
TRBD2	TRBJ2-2	many	TRBV27	TGTGCCAGCACCCCAAGGACTAGCGGGAACACCGGGGAGCTGTTTTTT	CASTPRTSGNTGELFF
NA	TRBJ2-6	many	TRBV18	TGTGCCAGCTCACCAGGGGTGGGGGCCAACGTCCTGACTTTC	CASSPGVGANVLTF
NA	TRBJ2-7	NA	TRBV5-8	TGCGCCAGCAGCTCGATGGCCCCCTACGAGCAGTACTTC	CASSSMAPYEQYF
NA	TRBJ1-1	few	TRBV5-1	TGCGCCAGCAGCTTGGCAGGACCTATGAACACTGAAGCTTTCTTT	CASSLAGPMNTEAFF
TRBD2	TRBJ2-7	few	TRBV14	TGTGCCAGCAGCTTAGCGGGAGGGACGGGCGAGCAGTACTTC	CASSLAGGTGEQYF
NA	TRBJ1-1	many	TRBV6-1	TGTGCCAGCAGAATCTTCGACGTTGAAGCTTTCTTT	CASRIFDVEAFF
TRBD2	TRBJ2-3	NA	TRBV5-1	TGCGCCAGCAGCTCCCGTGCGGGAGTTCGAGCAGATACGCAGTATTTT	CASSSRAGVRADTQYF
TRBD1	TRBJ1-4	NA	TRBV27	TGTGCCAGCAGTTTGGGGGACAGGGGAAAACTGTTTTTT	CASSLGDRGKLFF
NA	TRBJ1-6	many	TRBV11-2	TGTGCCAGCAGCCAAGGGGTTGGGGTCTCACCCCTCCACTTT	CASSQGVGVSPLHF
NA	TRBJ2-2	many	TRBV24-1	TGTGCCACCAGTGATAATCGACAGGTGGGGAACACCGGGGAGCTGTTTTTT	CATSDNRQVGNTGELFF
NA	TRBJ2-1	many	TRBV27	TGTGCCAGCAGTTCGAAACTAGGCAATGAGCAGTTCTTC	CASSSKLGNEQFF
TRBD2	TRBJ2-1	many	TRBV27	TGTGCCAGCAAAGCAGGGACTAGCGTAGACAATGAGCAGTTCTTC	CASKAGTSVDNEQFF
NA	TRBJ2-5	NA	TRBV13	TGTGCCAGCAGCTTAAAGTATCAGGCGGTGGAGACCCAGTACTTC	CASSLKYQAVETQYF
NA	TRBJ2-7	NA	TRBV3-1	TGTGCCAGCAGCCAAGGTGCGCCATCCTACGAGCAGTACTTC	CASSQGAPSYEQYF
NA	TRBJ1-5	many	TRBV2	TGTGCCAGTCGGACGGTAAATAGCAATCAGCCCCAGCATTTT	CASRTVNSNQPQHF
TRBD1	TRBJ2-6	many	TRBV28	TGTGCCAGCAGGAGAGTATTTGACAGGGCTGGGGCCAACGTCCTGACTTTC	CASRRVFDRAGANVLTF
NA	TRBJ2-7	many	TRBV9	TGTGCCAGCAGCCCAGAGGGTATGTACGAGCAGTACTTC	CASSPEGMYEQYF
NA	TRBJ2-7	NA	TRBV11-2	TGTGCCAGCAGCTTACGATGGGTGGCAGGACTAACCATCTACGAGCAGTACTTC	CASSLRWVAGLTIYEQYF
NA	TRBJ2-7	many	TRBV20-1	TGCAGTGCTAGATCCTACTCGTCCGGGCCCGGAACGGTGCAGTACTTC	CSARSYSSGPGTVQYF
TRBD1	TRBJ1-1	few	TRBV28	TGTGCCAGCAGTTCCCCCGGGACAGACCACACTGAAGCTTTCTTT	CASSSPGTDHTEAFF
TRBD1	TRBJ1-4	many	TRBV29-1	TGCAGCGTTGAAGGGACAGGGTATGAAAAACTGTTTTTT	CSVEGTGYEKLFF
TRBD1	TRBJ1-5	few	TRBV13	TGTGCCAGCAGCTCAGGGGGTTTCGATCAGCCCCAGCATTTT	CASSSGGFDQPQHF
TRBD2	TRBJ2-1	many	TRBV10-1	TGCGCCAGCAGTGAGTCTGGGAGGGATGAGCAGTTCTTC	CASSESGRDEQFF
NA	TRBJ1-4	few	TRBV12-3/TRBV12-4	TGTGCCAGCAGCGAAACAGGCTACGCAACTAATGAAAAACTGTTTTTT	CASSETGYATNEKLFF
NA	TRBJ2-7	NA	TRBV3-1	TGTGCCAGCAGCCACCGGACGGACTACGAGCAGTACTTC	CASSHRTDYEQYF
NA	TRBJ2-1	NA	TRBV9	TGTGCCAGCAGCGTAATGGCTGGGCGTTACAATGAGCAGTTCTTC	CASSVMAGRYNEQFF
TRBD2	TRBJ2-7	many	TRBV12-3/TRBV12-4	TGTGCCAGCAGTCCCCCCCGAGCGGGAGTAAGTTACGAGCAGTACTTC	CASSPPRAGVSYEQYF
NA	TRBJ2-1	many	TRBV6-1	TGTGCCAGCAGCGCCGGGACCAGGCAGTTCTTC	CASSAGTRQFF